The 11 T cell receptor beta chains reported below all come from one sample, sequenced in a study of STAT5B mutations in CD4+ large granular lymphocyte leukemia. The table came from immunoSEQ multiplex PCR; TCRdb's copy has only in-frame clones and leaves some out. The sample yields tens of thousands of clones, roughly 65% seen once. The sequencing input was CD4+ T cells from blood buffy coats. The receptor set was obtained from a human donor in good health.

This chain uses TRBV6-1 with TRBJ2-3; the match to TRBD2 covers 8 bases. This CDR3 is 17 amino acids long. Germline V gene sequence: CDR1 MNHNS, CDR2 SASEGT. Losses at the gene ends were 2 bases for V and 6 bases for J; bases not matched to a gene: 13. CDR3 nucleotide sequence: TGTGCCAGCAGTGAAAACCCAGCGGGGGCCTCCGGGGATACGCAGTATTTT. This gives the protein CASSENPAGASGDTQYF.

The DNA of the CDR3 is TGTGCCACCAGGTTAGGACAGGGAGCCTACAATGAGCAGTTCTTC. It yields the protein CATRLGQGAYNEQFF. This chain links TRBV6-6 with TRBJ2-1; 8 bases match TRBD1. This CDR3 is built from 15 residues. The trim removed 10 bases at V and 2 bases at J, leaving 10 bases unmatched. Per germline, CDR1 MNHNY and CDR2 SVGAGI (reference sequence).

The V and J genes are TRBV11-1 and TRBJ1-1, with D possibly matching TRBD1 (5 bases). With 0 bases removed from V and 6 bases from J, the gap between germline ends came to 20 bases. This CDR3 has 17 residues. The germline CDR1 and CDR2 sequences are SGHAT and FQDESV (reference sequence). CDR3 DNA: TGTGCCAGCAGCTTAGCGGGACCAGGTGATCTCAGAGCTGAAGCTTTCTTT. Protein sequence: CASSLAGPGDLRAEAFF.

This clone was seen a handful of times. The rearrangement joins TRBV9 to TRBJ1-1, with D hard to call. This CDR3 has 14 amino acids. V was shortened by 4 bases and J by 1 base, with 11 bases between the two germline ends. CDR1 is SGDLS, CDR2 YYNGEE, per germline. The CDR3 spells CASSPRPQNTEAFF. The DNA of the CDR3 is TGTGCCAGCAGCCCCAGGCCCCAGAACACTGAAGCTTTCTTT.

Only a few counts were recorded for this clone. V gene TRBV4-2 combines with J gene TRBJ1-2, with 7 bases fitting TRBD1. The CDR3 runs to 15 residues. With 0 bases clipped from V and 4 bases from J, the junction kept 5 bases outside the gene matches. Germline V gives CDR1 LGHNA, CDR2 YNFKEQ. The CDR3 bases are TGTGCCAGCAGCCAAGATCCCGGACAGGTCTATGGCTACACCTTC. Translated: CASSQDPGQVYGYTF.

V is TRBV6-6 and J is TRBJ1-5; D is unclear. CDR3 length equals 15 residues. V lost 6 bases and J 3 bases, leaving 15 bases between the germline ends. The germline CDR1 and CDR2 sequences are MNHNY and SVGAGI (reference sequence). In nucleotides, the CDR3 is TGTGCCAGCAGAACCGACCGGTTGGCCAATCAGCCCCAGCATTTT. Its translation: CASRTDRLANQPQHF.

The V gene is TRBV6-5, the J gene TRBJ2-7; D is unresolved. V was pared by 8 bases and J by 1 base, with 15 bases between. The CDR3 extends over 14 amino acids. Per germline, CDR1 MNHEY and CDR2 SVGAGI. DNA for the CDR3: TGTGCCAGCGGAAAGGCAGCTAAATCCTACGAGCAGTACTTC. Its protein is CASGKAAKSYEQYF.

V gene TRBV7-2 combines with J gene TRBJ1-4, with 7 bases aligning to TRBD1. The V gene's germline CDR1 is SGHTA and CDR2 FQGNSA. This CDR3 has 15 residues. Losses at the gene ends were 6 bases for V and 5 bases for J; bases not matched to a gene: 9. DNA for the CDR3: TGTGCCAGCAGTTCTCAGGGGGTAAAGAATGAAAAACTGTTTTTT. Encoded protein: CASSSQGVKNEKLFF.

This chain connects TRBV6-5 to TRBJ2-3, with D possibly matching TRBD2 (6 bases). Trimming removed 6 bases from V and 0 bases from J, with 13 bases in between. The CDR3 is 15 residues long. Germline V lookup: CDR1 MNHEY, CDR2 SVGAGI. The CDR3 DNA follows: TGTGCCAGCAGCAATGGACGGGGGAGCACAGATACGCAGTATTTT. It codes for CASSNGRGSTDTQYF.

The chain has TRBV18 and TRBJ2-5; 7 bases match TRBD1. Germline lookup yields CDR1 KGHSH and CDR2 LQKENI. The CDR3 consists of 15 residues. J was trimmed by 4 bases and V by 8 bases; bases with no gene match: 13. The CDR3 loop reads CASILTGRLSETQYF. DNA of the CDR3: TGTGCCAGCATTTTGACAGGGCGACTATCAGAGACCCAGTACTTC.

The V and J genes are TRBV7-9 and TRBJ1-4; D may be TRBD1 (5 bases). CDR3 size: 17 residues. V was trimmed by 2 bases and J by 0 bases, leaving 13 bases between them. CDR1 and CDR2 from the germline V gene are SEHNR and FQNEAQ (reference sequence). DNA of the CDR3: TGTGCCAGCAGCTTATCGGGCGGGGGAGCAACTAATGAAAAACTGTTTTTT. This codes for CASSLSGGGATNEKLFF.